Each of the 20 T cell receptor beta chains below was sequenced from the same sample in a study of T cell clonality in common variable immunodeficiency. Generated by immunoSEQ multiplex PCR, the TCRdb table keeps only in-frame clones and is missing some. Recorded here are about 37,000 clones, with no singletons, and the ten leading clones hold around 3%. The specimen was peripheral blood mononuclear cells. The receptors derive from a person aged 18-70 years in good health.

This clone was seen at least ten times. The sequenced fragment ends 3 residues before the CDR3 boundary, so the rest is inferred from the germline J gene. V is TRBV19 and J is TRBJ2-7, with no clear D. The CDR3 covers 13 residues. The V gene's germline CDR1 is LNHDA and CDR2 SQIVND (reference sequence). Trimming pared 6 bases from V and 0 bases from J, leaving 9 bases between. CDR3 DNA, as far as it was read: TGTGCCAGTAGGCCGTACTCCTCCTACGAG. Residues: CASRPYSSYE. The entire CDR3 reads CASRPYSSYEQYF.

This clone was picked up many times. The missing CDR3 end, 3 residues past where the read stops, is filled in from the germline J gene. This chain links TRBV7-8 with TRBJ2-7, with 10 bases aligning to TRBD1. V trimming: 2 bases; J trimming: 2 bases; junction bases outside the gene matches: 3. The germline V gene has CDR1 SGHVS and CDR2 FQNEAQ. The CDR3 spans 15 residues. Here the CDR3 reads CASSLRTGGTYEQYF. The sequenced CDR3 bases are TGTGCCAGCAGCTTAAGGACAGGGGGTACCTACGAG.

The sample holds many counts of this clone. The sequenced part of the CDR3 DNA is TGTGCCAGCTCACCAAGCGGGATCTCCTACGAG. This translates into CASSPSGISYE. The full CDR3 sequence reads CASSPSGISYEQYF. The V gene is TRBV18, the J gene TRBJ2-7, with TRBD2 matching over 7 bases. The read stops 3 residues short of the end of the CDR3; the missing end is completed from the germline J gene. The CDR3 contains 14 residues. The V segment lost 2 bases and the J segment 0 bases; nucleotides outside the gene matches: 1. Per germline, CDR1 KGHSH and CDR2 LQKENI.

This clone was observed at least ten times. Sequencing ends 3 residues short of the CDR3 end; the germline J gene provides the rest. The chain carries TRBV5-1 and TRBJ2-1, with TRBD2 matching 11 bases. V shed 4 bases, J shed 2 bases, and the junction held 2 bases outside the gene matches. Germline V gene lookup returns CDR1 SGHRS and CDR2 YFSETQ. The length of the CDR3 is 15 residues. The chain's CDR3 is CASSGTSGTYNEQFF. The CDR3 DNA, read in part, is TGCGCCAGCAGCGGGACTAGCGGTACCTACAATGAG.

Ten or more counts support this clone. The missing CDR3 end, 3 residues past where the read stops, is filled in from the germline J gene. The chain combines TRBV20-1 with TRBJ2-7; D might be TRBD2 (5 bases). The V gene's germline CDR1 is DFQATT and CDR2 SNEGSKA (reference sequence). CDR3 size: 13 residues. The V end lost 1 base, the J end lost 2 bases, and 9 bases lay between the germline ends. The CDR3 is CSARGPGTYEQYF. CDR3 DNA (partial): TGCAGTGCTAGAGGACCGGGGACCTACGAG.

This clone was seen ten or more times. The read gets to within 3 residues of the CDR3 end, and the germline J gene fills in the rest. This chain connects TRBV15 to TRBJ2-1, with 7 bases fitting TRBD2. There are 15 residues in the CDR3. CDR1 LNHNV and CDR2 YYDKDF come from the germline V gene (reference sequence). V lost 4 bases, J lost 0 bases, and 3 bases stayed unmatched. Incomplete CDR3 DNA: TGTGCCACCAGCACAGCGGGGCGCTCCTACAATGAG. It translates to CATSTAGRSYNE. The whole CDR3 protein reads CATSTAGRSYNEQFF.

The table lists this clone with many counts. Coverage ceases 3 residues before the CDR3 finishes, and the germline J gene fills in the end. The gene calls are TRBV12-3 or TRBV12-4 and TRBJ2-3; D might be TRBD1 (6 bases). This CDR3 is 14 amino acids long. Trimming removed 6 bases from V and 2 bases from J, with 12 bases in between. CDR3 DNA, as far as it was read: TGTGCCAGCAGCCGAAGACAGGACACAGATACG. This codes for CASSRRQDTDT. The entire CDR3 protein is CASSRRQDTDTQYF.

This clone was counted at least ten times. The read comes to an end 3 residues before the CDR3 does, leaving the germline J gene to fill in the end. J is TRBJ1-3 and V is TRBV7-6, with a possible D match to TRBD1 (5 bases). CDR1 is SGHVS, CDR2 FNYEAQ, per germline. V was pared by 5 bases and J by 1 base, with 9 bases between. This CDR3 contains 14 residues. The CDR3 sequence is CASSEGESGNTIYF. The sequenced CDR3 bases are TGTGCCAGCAGCGAAGGGGAATCTGGAAACACC.

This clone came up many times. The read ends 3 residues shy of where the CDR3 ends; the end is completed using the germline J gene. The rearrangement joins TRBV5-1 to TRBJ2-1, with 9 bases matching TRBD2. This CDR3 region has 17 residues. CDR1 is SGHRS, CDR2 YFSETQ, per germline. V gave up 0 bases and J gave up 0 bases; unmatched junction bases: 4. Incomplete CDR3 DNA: TGCGCCAGCAGCTTGGGACTAGCGGATAGCTCCTACAATGAG. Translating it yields CASSLGLADSSYNE. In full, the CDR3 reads CASSLGLADSSYNEQFF.

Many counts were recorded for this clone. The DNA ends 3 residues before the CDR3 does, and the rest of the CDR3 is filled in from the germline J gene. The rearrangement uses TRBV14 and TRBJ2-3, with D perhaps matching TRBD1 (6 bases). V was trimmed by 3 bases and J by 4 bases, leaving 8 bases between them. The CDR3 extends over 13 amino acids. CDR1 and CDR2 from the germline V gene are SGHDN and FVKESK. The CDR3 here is CASSQQGSDTQYF. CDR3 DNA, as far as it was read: TGTGCCAGCAGCCAGCAGGGGTCAGATACG.

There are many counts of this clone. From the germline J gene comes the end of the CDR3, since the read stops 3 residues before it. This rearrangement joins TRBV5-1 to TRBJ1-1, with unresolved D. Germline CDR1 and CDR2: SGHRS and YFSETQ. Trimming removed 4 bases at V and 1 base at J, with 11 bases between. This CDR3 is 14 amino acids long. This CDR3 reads CASSTWSGNTEAFF. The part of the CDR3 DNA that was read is TGCGCCAGCAGCACATGGTCGGGGAACACTGAA. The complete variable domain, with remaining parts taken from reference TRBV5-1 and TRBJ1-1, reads KAGVTQTPRYLIKTRGQQVTLSCSPISGHRSVSWYQQTPGQGLQFLFEYFSETQRNKGNFPGRFSGRQFSNSRSEMNVSTLELGDSALYLCASSTWSGNTEAFFGQGTRLTVV.

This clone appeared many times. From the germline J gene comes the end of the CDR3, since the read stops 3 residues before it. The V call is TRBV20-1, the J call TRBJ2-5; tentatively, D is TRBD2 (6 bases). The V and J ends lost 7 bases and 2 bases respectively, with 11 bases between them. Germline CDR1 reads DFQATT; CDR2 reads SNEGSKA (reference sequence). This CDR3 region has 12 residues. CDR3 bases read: TGCAGTGTCCCGGAGGGGCAAGAGACC. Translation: CSVPEGQET. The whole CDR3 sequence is CSVPEGQETQYF.

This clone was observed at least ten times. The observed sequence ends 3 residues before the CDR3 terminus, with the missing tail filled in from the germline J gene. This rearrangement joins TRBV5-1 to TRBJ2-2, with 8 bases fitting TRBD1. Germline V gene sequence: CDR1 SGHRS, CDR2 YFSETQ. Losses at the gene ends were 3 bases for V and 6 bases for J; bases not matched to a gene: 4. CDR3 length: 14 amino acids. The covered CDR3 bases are TGCGCCAGCAGCTCAGACAGGGGAGCCGGGGAG. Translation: CASSSDRGAGE. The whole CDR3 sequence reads CASSSDRGAGELFF.

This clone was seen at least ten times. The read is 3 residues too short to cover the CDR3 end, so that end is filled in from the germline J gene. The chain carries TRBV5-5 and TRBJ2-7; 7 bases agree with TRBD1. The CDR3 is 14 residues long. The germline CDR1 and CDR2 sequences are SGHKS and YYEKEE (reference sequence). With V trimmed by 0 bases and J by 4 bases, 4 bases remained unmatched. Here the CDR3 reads CASSLEPTGYEQYF. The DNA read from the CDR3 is TGTGCCAGCAGCTTGGAACCGACAGGGTACGAG.

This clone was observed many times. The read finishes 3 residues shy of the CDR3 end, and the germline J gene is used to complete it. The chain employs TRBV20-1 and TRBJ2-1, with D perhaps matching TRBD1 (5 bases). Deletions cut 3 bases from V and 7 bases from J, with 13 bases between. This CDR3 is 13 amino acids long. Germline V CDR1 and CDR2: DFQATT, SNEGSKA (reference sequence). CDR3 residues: CSASQSGANEQFF. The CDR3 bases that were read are TGCAGTGCTAGCCAGAGTGGGGCTAATGAG.

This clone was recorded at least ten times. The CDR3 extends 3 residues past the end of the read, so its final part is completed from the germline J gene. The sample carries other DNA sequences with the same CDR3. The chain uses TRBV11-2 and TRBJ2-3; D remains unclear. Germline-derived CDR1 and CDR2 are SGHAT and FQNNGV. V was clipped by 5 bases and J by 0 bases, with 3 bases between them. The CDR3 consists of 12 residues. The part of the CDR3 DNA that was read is TGTGCCAGCAGCCCTAGCACAGATACG. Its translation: CASSPSTDT. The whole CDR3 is CASSPSTDTQYF.

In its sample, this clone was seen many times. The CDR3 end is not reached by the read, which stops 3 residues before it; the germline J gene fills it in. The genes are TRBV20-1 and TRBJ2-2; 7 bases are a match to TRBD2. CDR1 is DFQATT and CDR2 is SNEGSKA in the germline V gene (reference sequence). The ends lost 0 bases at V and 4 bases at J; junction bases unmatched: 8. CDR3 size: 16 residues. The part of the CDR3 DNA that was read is TGCAGTGCTAGAGATTTCACTAGCGAAGGCACCGGGGAG. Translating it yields CSARDFTSEGTGE. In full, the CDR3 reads CSARDFTSEGTGELFF.

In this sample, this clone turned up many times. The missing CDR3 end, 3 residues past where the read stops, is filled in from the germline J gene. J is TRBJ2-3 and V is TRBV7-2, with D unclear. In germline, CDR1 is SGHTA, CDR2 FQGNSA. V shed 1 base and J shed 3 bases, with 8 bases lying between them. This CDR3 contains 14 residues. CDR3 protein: CASSLGRGTDTQYF. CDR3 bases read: TGTGCCAGCAGCTTAGGACGCGGAACAGATACG. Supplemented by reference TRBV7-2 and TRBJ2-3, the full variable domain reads GAGVSQSPSNKVTEKGKDVELRCDPISGHTALYWYRQSLGQGLEFLIYFQGNSAPDKSGLPSDRFSAERTGGSVSTLTIQRTQQEDSAVYLCASSLGRGTDTQYFGPGTRLTVL.

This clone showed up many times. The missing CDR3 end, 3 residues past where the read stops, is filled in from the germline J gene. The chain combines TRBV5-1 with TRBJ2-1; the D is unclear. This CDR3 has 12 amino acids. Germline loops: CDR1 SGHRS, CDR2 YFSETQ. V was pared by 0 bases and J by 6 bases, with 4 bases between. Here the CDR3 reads CASSLEGNEQFF. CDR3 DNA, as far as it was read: TGCGCCAGCAGCTTGGAGGGCAATGAG.

Partial CDR3 DNA: TGCAGTGCTAGCCCGGACAGCTACGAG. It yields the protein CSASPDSYE. The complete CDR3 sequence is CSASPDSYEQYF. The chain links TRBV20-1 to TRBJ2-7; D might be TRBD1 (6 bases). The read gets to within 3 residues of the CDR3 end, and the germline J gene fills in the rest. The CDR3 runs to 12 residues. CDR1 DFQATT and CDR2 SNEGSKA come from the germline V gene (reference sequence). Trimming took off 3 bases at V and 3 bases at J, with 9 bases between the two ends.